The text below deals with one T cell receptor beta chain. This receptor's antigen is unknown. No base-level quality is on record; no much larger clone is a single base apart. The junction shows trimming of 0 bases on V and 3 bases on J, and the gene matches do not reach 12 bases of it. CDR1 is given as SGHAT and CDR2 as FQNNGV, both from the germline V gene. CDR3 length: 18 amino acids, cysteine to phenylalanine. The DNA shown is the 54-base CDR3, in frame from base 1. This sample stems from a study of CD8 T cells in ankylosing spondylitis (dated by TCRdb to about 2017). Notes on the research overall: The study profiled T cell receptor beta repertoires in healthy donors and ankylosing spondylitis patients to find disease-linked TCR variants. Peripheral blood samples were taken, and synovial fluid was additionally collected from ankylosing spondylitis patients. The full study cohort comprised 25 ankylosing spondylitis patients and 85 to 120 healthy donors. Broader findings and caveats from the paper: The disease-linked clones were reported as significantly enriched in matched synovial fluid samples from ankylosing spondylitis patients. Some motif variants had previously been reported in the synovial fluid and blood of reactive arthritis patients, which suggests shared mechanisms of disease initiation. The disease-linked clones showed a CD8+ phenotype and occurred at relatively low frequencies in peripheral blood. A TCR beta motif made up of eight highly homologous amino acid variants appeared to be characteristic of blood from ankylosing spondylitis patients.

Sequencing took place on an Illumina HiSeq 2500. Quantitative 5'-RACE with molecular barcodes was the method used to prepare the TCR beta libraries. Processing in the source paper ran as follows. A new computational method, built on a probabilistic model of VDJ rearrangement, was used to identify disease-linked TCR variants. TCRdb itself trimmed the public reads at Q25 with fastp, ran MiXCR and retained productive beta chains. Identical CDR3 proteins give one entry, which carries the most common genes and DNA. The V and J calls were not made by the authors but by TCRdb's processing. In all, the sample holds some 840,000 distinct CDR3 sequences, and roughly 10% of those were seen once. Of the sample, about 0.5% falls within the top ten clones.

The chain employs TRBV11-2 and TRBJ2-5; 8 middle bases align to TRBD1. The sequence was collected from a male donor with ankylosing spondylitis. Source material: blood, either unsorted or a sorted T cell fraction (not recorded which). The DNA reads TGTGCCAGCAGCTTAGATGGCCAGGGGGCCGGATTGAAAGAGACCCAGTACTTC. This translates into CASSLDGQGAGLKETQYF. Full variable domain (CDR3 extended with the reference TRBV11-2 and TRBJ2-5 proteins): EAGVAQSPRYKIIEKRQSVAFWCNPISGHATLYWYQQILGQGPKLLIQFQNNGVVDDSQLPKDRFSAERLKGVDSTLKIQPAKLEDSAVYLCASSLDGQGAGLKETQYFGPGTRLLVL.